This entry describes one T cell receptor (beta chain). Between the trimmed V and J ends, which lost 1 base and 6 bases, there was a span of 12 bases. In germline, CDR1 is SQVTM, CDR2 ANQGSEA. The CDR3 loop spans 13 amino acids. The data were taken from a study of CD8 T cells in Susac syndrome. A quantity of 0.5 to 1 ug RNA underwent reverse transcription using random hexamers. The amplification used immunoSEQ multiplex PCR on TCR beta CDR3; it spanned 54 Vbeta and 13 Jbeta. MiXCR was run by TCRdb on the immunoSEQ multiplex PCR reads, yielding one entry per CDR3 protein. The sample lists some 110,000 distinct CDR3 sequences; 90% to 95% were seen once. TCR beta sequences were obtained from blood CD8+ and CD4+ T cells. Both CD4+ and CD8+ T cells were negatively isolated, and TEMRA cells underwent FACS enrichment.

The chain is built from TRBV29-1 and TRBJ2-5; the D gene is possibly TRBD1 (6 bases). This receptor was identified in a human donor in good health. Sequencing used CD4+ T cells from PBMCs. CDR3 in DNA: TGCAGCGTTGAAGGCCAGGGGATTCAGACCCAGTACTTC. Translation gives CSVEGQGIQTQYF.